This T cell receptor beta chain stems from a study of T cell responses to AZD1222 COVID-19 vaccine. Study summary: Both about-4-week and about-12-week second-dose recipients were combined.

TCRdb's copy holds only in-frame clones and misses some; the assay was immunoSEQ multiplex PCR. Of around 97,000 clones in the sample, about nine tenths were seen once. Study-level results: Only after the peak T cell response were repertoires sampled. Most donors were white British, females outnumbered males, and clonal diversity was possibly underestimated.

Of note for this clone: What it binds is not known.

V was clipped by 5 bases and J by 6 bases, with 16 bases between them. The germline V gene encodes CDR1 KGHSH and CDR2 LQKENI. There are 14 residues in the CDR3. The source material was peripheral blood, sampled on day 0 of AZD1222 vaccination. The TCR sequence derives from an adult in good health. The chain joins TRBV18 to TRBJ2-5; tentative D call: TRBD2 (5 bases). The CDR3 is CASSSPTSMKTQYF. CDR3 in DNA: TGTGCCAGCTCATCTCCTACTAGTATGAAGACCCAGTACTTC.